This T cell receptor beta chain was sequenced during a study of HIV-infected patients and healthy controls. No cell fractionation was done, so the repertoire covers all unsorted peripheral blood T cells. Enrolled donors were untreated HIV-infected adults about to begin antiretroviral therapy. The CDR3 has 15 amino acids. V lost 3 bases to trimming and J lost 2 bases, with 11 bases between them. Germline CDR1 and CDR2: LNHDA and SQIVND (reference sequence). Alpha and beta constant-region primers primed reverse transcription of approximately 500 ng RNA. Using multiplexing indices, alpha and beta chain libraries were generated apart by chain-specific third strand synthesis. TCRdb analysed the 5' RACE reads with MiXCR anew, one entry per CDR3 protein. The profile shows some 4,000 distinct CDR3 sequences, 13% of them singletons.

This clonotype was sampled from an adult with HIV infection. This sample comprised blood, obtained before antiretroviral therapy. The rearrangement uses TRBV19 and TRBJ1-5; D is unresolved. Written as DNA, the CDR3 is TGTGCCAGTAGTATTGCGGCAGGCCGCAATCAGCCCCAGCATTTT. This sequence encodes CASSIAAGRNQPQHF.